Included here is one TCR beta chain sequence, with context. Its antigen is currently unknown. This specimen belongs to a study of cytomegalovirus exposure and HLA in healthy donors. In the study overall: The approximately 120 validation repertoires used the same platform as the approximately 700 first-cohort repertoires, a later analysis reported. Study-level findings and limits: Cytomegalovirus-associated status was assigned to some 160 TCR beta chains. In vitro confirmation showed a few CMV-associated chains to be CMV antigen specific.

Profiling relied on immunoSEQ multiplex PCR, and the TCRdb table lists in-frame clones only, not all of them. The data show about 190,000 clones, more than 75% seen once. The CDR3 has 12 amino acids. CDR1 is MNHEY and CDR2 is SVGAGI in the germline V gene. Trimming pared 5 bases from V and 9 bases from J, leaving 11 bases between. While the first cohort had 650 to 850 subjects, the donors belonged to the separate validation cohort of over a hundred subjects. The origin of this receptor is a man aged 18 to 30 in good health and CMV-seropositive. The chain links TRBV6-5 to TRBJ2-1, with TRBD2 as a possible D gene (6 bases). Material: PBMCs. The CDR3 reads CASSKYGGEQFF. CDR3 nucleotides: TGTGCCAGCAGTAAATACGGGGGTGAGCAGTTCTTC.